The source of this T cell receptor (beta chain) is a study of blood T cell repertoires in COVID-19. Study in general: From the United States, Italy and Spain came samples of acute and convalescent COVID-19. The analysed material was cDNA or gDNA that came from T cells, B-cell-depleted T cells, or PBMCs.

The participants were between about 18 and 90 years old and came from about two dozen US areas. Germline V CDR1 and CDR2: MGHDK, SYGVNS. V dropped 3 bases and J dropped 8; count of bases not matched to a gene: 6. CDR3 length: 13 residues. Libraries were prepared by immunoSEQ multiplex PCR; TCRdb keeps only in-frame clonotypes and omits some of them. The data show about 180,000 clones, 70% to 80% seen once. The clonotype originates from a man in his fifties or sixties who had been exposed to COVID-19. This chain links TRBV25-1 with TRBJ1-2, with 7 positions matching TRBD1. The specimen sequenced was PBMCs or T cells enriched from blood (not recorded which). CDR3 amino acids: CASSEGQLDGYTF. The CDR3 DNA reads TGTGCCAGCAGTGAGGGACAGCTAGACGGCTACACCTTC.